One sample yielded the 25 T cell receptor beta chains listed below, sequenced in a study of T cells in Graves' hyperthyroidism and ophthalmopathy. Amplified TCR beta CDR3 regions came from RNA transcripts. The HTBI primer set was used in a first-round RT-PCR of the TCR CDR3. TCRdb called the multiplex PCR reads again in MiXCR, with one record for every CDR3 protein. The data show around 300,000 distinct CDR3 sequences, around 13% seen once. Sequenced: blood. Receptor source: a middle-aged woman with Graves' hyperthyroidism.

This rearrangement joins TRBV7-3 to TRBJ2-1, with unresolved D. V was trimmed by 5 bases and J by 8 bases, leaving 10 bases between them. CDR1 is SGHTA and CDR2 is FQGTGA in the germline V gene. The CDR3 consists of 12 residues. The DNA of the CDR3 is TGTGCCAGCAGCCAACGAGGCGATGAGCAGTTCTTC. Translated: CASSQRGDEQFF. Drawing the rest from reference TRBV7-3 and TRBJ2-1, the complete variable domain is GAGVSQTPSNKVTEKGKYVELRCDPISGHTALYWYRQSLGQGPEFLIYFQGTGAADDSGLPNDRFFAVRPEGSVSTLKIQRTERGDSAVYLCASSQRGDEQFFGPGTRLTVL.

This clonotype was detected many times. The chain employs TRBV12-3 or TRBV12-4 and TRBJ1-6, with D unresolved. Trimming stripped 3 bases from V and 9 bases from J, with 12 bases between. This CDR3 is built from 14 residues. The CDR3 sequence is CASSFGPGVSPLHF. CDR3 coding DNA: TGTGCCAGCAGTTTTGGACCGGGCGTTTCACCCCTCCACTTT.

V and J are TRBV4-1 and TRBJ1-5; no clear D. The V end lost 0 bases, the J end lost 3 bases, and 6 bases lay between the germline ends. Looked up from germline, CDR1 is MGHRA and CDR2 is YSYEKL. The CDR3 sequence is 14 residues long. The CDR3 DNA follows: TGCGCCAGCAGCCAAGACACGAACAATCAGCCCCAGCATTTT. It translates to CASSQDTNNQPQHF.

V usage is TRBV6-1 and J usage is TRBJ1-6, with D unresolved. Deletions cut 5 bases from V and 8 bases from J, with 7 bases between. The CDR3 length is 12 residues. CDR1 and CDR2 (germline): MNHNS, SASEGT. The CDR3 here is CASSRPDSPLHF. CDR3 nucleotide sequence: TGTGCCAGCAGTCGACCCGATTCACCCCTCCACTTT.

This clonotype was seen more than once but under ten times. The CDR3 nucleotides read TGTGCCAGTGTGAGGTCTCGGACAGGGGGAGGCTACACCTTC. This codes for CASVRSRTGGGYTF. The chain carries TRBV19 and TRBJ1-2; 10 nucleotides match TRBD1. Germline V CDR1 and CDR2: LNHDA, SQIVND (reference sequence). The CDR3 extends over 14 amino acids. The V and J ends lost 8 bases and 8 bases, in that order; junction bases with no gene match: 11. Full variable domain (outside the CDR3, taken from reference TRBV19 and TRBJ1-2): DGGITQSPKYLFRKEGQNVTLSCEQNLNHDAMYWYRQDPGQGLRLIYYSQIVNDFQKGDIAEGYSVSREKKESFPLTVTSAQKNPTAFYLCASVRSRTGGGYTFGSGTRLTVV.

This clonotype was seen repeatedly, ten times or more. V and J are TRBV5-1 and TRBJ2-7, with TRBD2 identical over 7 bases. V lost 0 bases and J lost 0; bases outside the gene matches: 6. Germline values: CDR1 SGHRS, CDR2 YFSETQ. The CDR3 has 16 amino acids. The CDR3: CASSLEGLADSYEQYF. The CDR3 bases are TGCGCCAGCAGCTTGGAGGGGCTAGCGGACTCCTACGAGCAGTACTTC.

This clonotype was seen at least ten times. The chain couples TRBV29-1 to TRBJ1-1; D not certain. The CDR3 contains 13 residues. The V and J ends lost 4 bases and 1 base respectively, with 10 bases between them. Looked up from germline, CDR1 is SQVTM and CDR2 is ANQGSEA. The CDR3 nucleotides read TGCAGCGTTGGCGGGTTGCCGAACACTGAAGCTTTCTTT. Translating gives CSVGGLPNTEAFF.

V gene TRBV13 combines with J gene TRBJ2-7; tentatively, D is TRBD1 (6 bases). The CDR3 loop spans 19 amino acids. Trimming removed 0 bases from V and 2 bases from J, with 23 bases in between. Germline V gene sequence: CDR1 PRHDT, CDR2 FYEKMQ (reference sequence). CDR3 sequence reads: CASSLGHSPPDRRAYEQYF. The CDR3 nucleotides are TGTGCCAGCAGCTTAGGCCACAGCCCCCCCGACAGGCGCGCCTACGAGCAGTACTTC.

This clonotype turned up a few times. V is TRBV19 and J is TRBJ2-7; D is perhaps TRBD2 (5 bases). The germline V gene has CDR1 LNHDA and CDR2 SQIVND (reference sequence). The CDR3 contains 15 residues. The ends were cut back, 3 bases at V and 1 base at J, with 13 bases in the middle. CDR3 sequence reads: CASSIVLGDSYEQYF. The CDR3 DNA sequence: TGTGCCAGTAGTATTGTACTCGGGGATTCCTACGAGCAGTACTTC.

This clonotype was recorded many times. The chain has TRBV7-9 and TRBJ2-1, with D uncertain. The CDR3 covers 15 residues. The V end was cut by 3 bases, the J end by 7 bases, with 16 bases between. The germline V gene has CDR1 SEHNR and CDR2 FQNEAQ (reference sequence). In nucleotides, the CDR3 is TGTGCCAGCAGCTTTTACCGGCCCCCCGGAAATGAGCAGTTCTTC. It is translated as CASSFYRPPGNEQFF. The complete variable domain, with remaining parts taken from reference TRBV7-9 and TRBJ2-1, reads DTGVSQNPRHKITKRGQNVTFRCDPISEHNRLYWYRQTLGQGPEFLTYFQNEAQLEKSRLLSDRFSAERPKGSFSTLEIQRTEQGDSAMYLCASSFYRPPGNEQFFGPGTRLTVL.

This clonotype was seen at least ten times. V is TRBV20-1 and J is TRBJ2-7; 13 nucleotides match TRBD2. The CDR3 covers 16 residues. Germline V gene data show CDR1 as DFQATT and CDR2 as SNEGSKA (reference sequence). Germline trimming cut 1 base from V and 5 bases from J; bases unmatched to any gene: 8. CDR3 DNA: TGCAGTGCTAGAGGGCCTTCCGGACTAGCGGGAGACGAGCAGTACTTC. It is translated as CSARGPSGLAGDEQYF.

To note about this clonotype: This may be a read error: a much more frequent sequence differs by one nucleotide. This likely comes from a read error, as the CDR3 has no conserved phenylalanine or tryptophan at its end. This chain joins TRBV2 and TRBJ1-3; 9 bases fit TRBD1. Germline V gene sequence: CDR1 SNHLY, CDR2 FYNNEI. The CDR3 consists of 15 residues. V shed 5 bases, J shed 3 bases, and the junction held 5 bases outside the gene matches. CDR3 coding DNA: TGTGCCAGCAGTCAGTACAGGGGGCATGGAAACACCATATATTCT. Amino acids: CASSQYRGHGNTIYS.

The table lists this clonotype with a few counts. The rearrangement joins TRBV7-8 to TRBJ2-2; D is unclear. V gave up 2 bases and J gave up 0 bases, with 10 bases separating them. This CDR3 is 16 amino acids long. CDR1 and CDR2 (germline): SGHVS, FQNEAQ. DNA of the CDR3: TGTGCCAGCAGCTTATTTAACAACCCGAACACCGGGGAGCTGTTTTTT. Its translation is CASSLFNNPNTGELFF.

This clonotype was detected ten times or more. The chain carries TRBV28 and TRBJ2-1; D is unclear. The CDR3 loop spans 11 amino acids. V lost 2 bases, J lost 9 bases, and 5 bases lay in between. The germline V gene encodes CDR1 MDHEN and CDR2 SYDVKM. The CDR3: CASSLLGEQFF. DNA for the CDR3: TGTGCCAGCAGTTTACTCGGTGAGCAGTTCTTC.

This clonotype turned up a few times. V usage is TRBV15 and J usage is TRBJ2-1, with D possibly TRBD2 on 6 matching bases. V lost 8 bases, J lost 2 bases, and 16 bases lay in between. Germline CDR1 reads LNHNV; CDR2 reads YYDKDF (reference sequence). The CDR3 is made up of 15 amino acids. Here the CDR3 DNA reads TGTGCCACCCGGGGCGGGATCGACCCCTACAATGAGCAGTTCTTC. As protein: CATRGGIDPYNEQFF. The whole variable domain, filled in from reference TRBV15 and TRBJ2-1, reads DAMVIQNPRYQVTQFGKPVTLSCSQTLNHNVMYWYQQKSSQAPKLLFHYYDKDFNNEADTPDNFQSRRPNTSFCFLDIRSPGLGDTAMYLCATRGGIDPYNEQFFGPGTRLTVL.

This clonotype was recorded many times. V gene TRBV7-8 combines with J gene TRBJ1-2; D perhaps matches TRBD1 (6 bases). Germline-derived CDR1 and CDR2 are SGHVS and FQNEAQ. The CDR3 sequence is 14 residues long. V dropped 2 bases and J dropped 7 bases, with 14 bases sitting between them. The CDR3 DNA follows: TGTGCCAGCAGCTTAATATCTGGGGGCAGTGGCTACACCTTC. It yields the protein CASSLISGGSGYTF.

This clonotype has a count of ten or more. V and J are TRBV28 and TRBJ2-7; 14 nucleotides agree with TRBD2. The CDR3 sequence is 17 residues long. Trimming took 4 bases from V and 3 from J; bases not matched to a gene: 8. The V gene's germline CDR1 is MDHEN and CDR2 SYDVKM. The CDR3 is CASSSQGLAGVGYEQYF. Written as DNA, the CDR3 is TGTGCCAGCAGTTCGCAGGGACTAGCGGGAGTAGGCTACGAGCAGTACTTC. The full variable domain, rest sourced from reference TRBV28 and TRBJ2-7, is DVKVTQSSRYLVKRTGEKVFLECVQDMDHENMFWYRQDPGLGLRLIYFSYDVKMKEKGDIPEGYSVSREKKERFSLILESASTNQTSMYLCASSSQGLAGVGYEQYFGPGTRLTVT.

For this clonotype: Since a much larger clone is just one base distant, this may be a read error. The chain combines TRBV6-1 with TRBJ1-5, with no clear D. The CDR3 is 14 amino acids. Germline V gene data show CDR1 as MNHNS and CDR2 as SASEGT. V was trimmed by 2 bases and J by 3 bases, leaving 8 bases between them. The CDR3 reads CASSENGNNQPQHF. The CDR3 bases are TGTGCCAGCAGTGAAAACGGGAACAATCAGCCCCAGCATTTT.

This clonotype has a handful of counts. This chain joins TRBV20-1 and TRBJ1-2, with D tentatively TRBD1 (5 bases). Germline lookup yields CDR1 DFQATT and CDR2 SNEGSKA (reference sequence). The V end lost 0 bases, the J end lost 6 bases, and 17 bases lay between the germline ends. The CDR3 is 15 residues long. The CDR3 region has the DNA TGCAGTGCTAGAGATAACGGGCAGGGACTGCATGGCTACACCTTC. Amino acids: CSARDNGQGLHGYTF.

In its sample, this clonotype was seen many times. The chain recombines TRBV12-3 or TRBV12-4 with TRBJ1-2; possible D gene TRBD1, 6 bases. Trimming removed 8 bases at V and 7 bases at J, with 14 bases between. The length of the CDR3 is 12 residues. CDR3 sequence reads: CASGGSLGGYTF. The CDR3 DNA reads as TGTGCCAGCGGGGGCAGCCTGGGTGGCTACACCTTC.

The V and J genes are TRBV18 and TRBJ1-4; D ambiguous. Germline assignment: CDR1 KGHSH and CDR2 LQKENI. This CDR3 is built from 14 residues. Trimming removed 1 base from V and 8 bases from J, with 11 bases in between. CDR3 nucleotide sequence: TGTGCCAGCTCACCACAGAGGTTGGAGGAAAAACTGTTTTTT. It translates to CASSPQRLEEKLFF.

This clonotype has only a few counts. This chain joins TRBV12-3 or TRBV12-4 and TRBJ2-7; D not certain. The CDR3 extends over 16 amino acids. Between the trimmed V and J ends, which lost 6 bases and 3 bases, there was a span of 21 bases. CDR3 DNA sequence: TGTGCCAGCAGCTACCCTCCTTACAAAGGGTTCTACGAGCAGTACTTC. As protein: CASSYPPYKGFYEQYF.

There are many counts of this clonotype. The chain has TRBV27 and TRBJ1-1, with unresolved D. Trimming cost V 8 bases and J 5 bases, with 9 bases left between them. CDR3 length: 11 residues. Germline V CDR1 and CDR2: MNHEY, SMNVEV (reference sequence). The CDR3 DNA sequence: TGTGCCAGCTGGGTGGGGACTGAAGCTTTCTTT. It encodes CASWVGTEAFF.

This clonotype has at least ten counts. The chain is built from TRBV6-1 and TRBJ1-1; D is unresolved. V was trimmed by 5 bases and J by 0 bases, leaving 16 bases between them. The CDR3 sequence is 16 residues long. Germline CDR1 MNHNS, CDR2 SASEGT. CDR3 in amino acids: CASSSGLFRVNTEAFF. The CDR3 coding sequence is TGTGCCAGCAGTTCAGGACTGTTTCGGGTGAACACTGAAGCTTTCTTT.

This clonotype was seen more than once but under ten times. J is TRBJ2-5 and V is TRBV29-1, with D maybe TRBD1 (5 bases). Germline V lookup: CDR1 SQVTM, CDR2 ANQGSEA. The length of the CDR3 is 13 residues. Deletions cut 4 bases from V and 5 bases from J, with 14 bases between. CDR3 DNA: TGCAGCGTTGCACCTTCCAAGGGGGAGACCCAGTACTTC. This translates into CSVAPSKGETQYF.